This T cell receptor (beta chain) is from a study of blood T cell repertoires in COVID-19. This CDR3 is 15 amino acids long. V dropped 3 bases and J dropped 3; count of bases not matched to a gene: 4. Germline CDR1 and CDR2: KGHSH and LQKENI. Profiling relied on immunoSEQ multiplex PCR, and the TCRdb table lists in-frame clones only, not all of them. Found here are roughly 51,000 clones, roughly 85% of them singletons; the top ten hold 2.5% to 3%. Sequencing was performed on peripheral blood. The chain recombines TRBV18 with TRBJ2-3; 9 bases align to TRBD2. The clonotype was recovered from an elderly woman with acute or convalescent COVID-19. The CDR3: CASSPETSGTDTQYF. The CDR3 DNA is TGTGCCAGCTCACCCGAGACTAGCGGTACAGATACGCAGTATTTT.